These 19 T cell receptor beta chains were sequenced from one sample in a study of molecular identifiers for immune sequencing clone quantification. TCRdb re-analysed the PCR reads in MiXCR, keeping a single row per CDR3 protein. Of some 89,000 distinct CDR3 sequences listed, approximately 24% are singletons. What was sequenced was naive CD8+ T cells from blood, with Jurkat cell RNA spiked in. Subset meaning: FACS-sorted CD8+CD4-CCR7+CD45RA+ naive T cells. These receptors were taken from a human donor in good health. Some libraries in this study had Jurkat cell RNA spiked in.

As regards this clonotype: The conserved closing phenylalanine or tryptophan is absent in this CDR3, likely reflecting a read error. The rearrangement joins TRBV19 to TRBJ2-7; weak D call: TRBD2 (6 bases). Between the trimmed V and J ends, which lost 7 bases and 3 bases, there was a span of 22 bases. The CDR3 is made up of 16 amino acids. The germline CDR1 and CDR2 sequences are LNHDA and SQIVND (reference sequence). This CDR3 reads CASTPRWGEAIYEQYL. The CDR3 nucleotides read TGTGCCAGTACCCCTCGTTGGGGGGAAGCTATCTACGAGCAGTACCTC.

To note about this clonotype: The junction departs from germline at one end; a sequencing error may be responsible. The chain joins TRBV6-2 or TRBV6-3 to TRBJ1-5; D gene ambiguous. CDR1 is MNHEY and CDR2 is SVGEGT in the germline V gene. The CDR3 totals 15 residues. The CDR3 DNA reads TGTGCCCGCAGTTCCTCTGGCGGTTCTGGGCAGCCCCAGCATTTT. This gives the protein CARSSSGGSGQPQHF.

This clonotype has just a few counts. CDR3 in DNA: TGCAGTGCTAGAGATCCCCCCCAGACTGTTTCCTACGAGCAGTACTTC. It encodes CSARDPPQTVSYEQYF. V gene TRBV20-1 combines with J gene TRBJ2-7; D gene ambiguous. The ends were cut back, 0 bases at V and 1 base at J, with 16 bases in the middle. The CDR3 has 16 amino acids. Germline CDR1 reads DFQATT; CDR2 reads SNEGSKA (reference sequence).

The V and J genes are TRBV4-3 and TRBJ2-1, with D possibly being TRBD1 or TRBD2 (5 bases each). The germline gives CDR1 LGHNA, CDR2 YSLEER. V was clipped by 0 bases and J by 10 bases, with 19 bases between them. This CDR3 comprises 16 residues. This CDR3 reads CASSQETTGTVKEQFF. The DNA for the CDR3 is TGCGCCAGCAGCCAAGAAACCACGGGGACCGTAAAAGAGCAGTTCTTC.

This clonotype has a count of ten or more. The V call is TRBV15, the J call TRBJ2-2; D not certain. Germline V CDR1 and CDR2: LNHNV, YYDKDF (reference sequence). The CDR3 extends over 16 amino acids. Trimming removed 3 bases from V and 0 bases from J, with 11 bases in between. The CDR3 DNA follows: TGTGCCACCAGCAGGGGTGAAACGGCGAACACCGGGGAGCTGTTTTTT. Translating it yields CATSRGETANTGELFF.

About this clonotype: A much larger clone lies one base from this, so it may be a read error. J is TRBJ2-7 and V is TRBV6-1; the match to TRBD1 covers 8 bases. V trimming: 3 bases; J trimming: 7 bases; junction bases outside the gene matches: 8. This CDR3 spans 14 amino acids. Germline V gene sequence: CDR1 MNHNS, CDR2 SASEGT. CDR3 in DNA: TGTGCCAGCAGTGAGGGACAGGCCCTCGGGGAGCAGTACTTC. This translates into CASSEGQALGEQYF.

This clonotype was seen many times. V usage is TRBV14 and J usage is TRBJ1-1; maybe TRBD1 (6 bases). V lost 1 base, J lost 11 bases, and 20 bases lay in between. CDR3 length equals 15 residues. Germline CDR1 reads SGHDN; CDR2 reads FVKESK. The CDR3 reads CASSQGGGGRGVAFF. Here the CDR3 DNA reads TGTGCCAGCAGCCAAGGAGGTGGGGGGCGCGGTGTCGCTTTCTTT.

This clonotype was seen many times. The rearrangement joins TRBV6-2 or TRBV6-3 to TRBJ1-1; D call uncertain. CDR1 and CDR2 (germline): MNHEY, SVGEGT. Trimming removed 7 bases from V and 3 bases from J, with 12 bases in between. CDR3 length: 13 residues. The CDR3 coding sequence is TGTGCCAGCAAAAAAAGGGAATACACTGAAGCTTTCTTT. Its translation is CASKKREYTEAFF.

This clonotype has a count of ten or more. DNA of the CDR3: TGTGCCAGCAGCCAAGATTGGGCAGGGCCAAGCAATCAGCCCCAGCATTTT. It translates to CASSQDWAGPSNQPQHF. This chain links TRBV3-1 with TRBJ1-5; TRBD1 might be the D (5 bases). V was clipped by 0 bases and J by 1 base, with 13 bases between them. Germline V gene sequence: CDR1 LGHDT, CDR2 YNNKEL (reference sequence). The CDR3 has 17 amino acids.

This chain connects TRBV27 to TRBJ2-3; D unclear. V was trimmed by 2 bases and J by 6 bases, leaving 12 bases between them. Per germline, CDR1 MNHEY and CDR2 SMNVEV (reference sequence). This CDR3 region has 14 residues. CDR3 loop: CASSLMARVDTQYF. CDR3 coding DNA: TGTGCCAGCAGTTTAATGGCTCGTGTCGATACGCAGTATTTT.

This clonotype was detected many times. This chain uses TRBV7-9 with TRBJ2-2, with D possibly matching TRBD1 (5 bases). The CDR3 extends over 13 amino acids. Germline CDR1 and CDR2: SEHNR and FQNEAQ (reference sequence). Trimming stripped 5 bases from V and 4 bases from J, with 8 bases between. CDR3 region: CASSPTVTGELFF. Here the CDR3 DNA reads TGTGCCAGCAGCCCGACAGTCACCGGGGAGCTGTTTTTT.

This clonotype was detected many times. The chain employs TRBV9 and TRBJ2-3; D is undetermined. The V gene lost 5 bases and the J gene lost 3 bases, with 13 bases spanning the gap. Germline V CDR1 and CDR2: SGDLS, YYNGEE. This CDR3 region has 14 residues. DNA for the CDR3: TGTGCCAGCAGTTCTGGATCCGAGACAGATACGCAGTATTTT. As protein: CASSSGSETDTQYF.

This clonotype appeared a few times. V is TRBV9 and J is TRBJ1-1; no clear D gene. This CDR3 spans 12 amino acids. V was cut by 4 bases and J by 4 bases, with 8 bases left in between. The germline V gene encodes CDR1 SGDLS and CDR2 YYNGEE. This CDR3 is CASSPWGTEAFF. In nucleotides, the CDR3 is TGTGCCAGCAGCCCTTGGGGCACTGAAGCTTTCTTT. Complete variable domain (other parts from reference TRBV9 and TRBJ1-1): DSGVTQTPKHLITATGQRVTLRCSPRSGDLSVYWYQQSLDQGLQFLIQYYNGEERAKGNILERFSAQQFPDLHSELNLSSLELGDSALYFCASSPWGTEAFFGQGTRLTVV.

As regards this clonotype: A clone one base away is much larger, so this may be a read error. The CDR3 nucleotides read TGTGCCAGCAGCTTAACCCGGGGAGACGACTCTTACGATGAGCAGTTCTTC. It translates to CASSLTRGDDSYDEQFF. V is TRBV7-2 and J is TRBJ2-1; TRBD2 is a possible D gene (5 bases). CDR3 length equals 17 residues. V dropped 2 bases and J dropped 8 bases, with 22 bases sitting between them. CDR1 and CDR2 (germline): SGHTA, FQGNSA. The full variable domain, completed using reference TRBV7-2 and TRBJ2-1, is GAGVSQSPSNKVTEKGKDVELRCDPISGHTALYWYRQSLGQGLEFLIYFQGNSAPDKSGLPSDRFSAERTGGSVSTLTIQRTQQEDSAVYLCASSLTRGDDSYDEQFFGPGTRLTVL.

Ten or more counts support this clonotype. This chain joins TRBV20-1 and TRBJ2-7; 8 positions match TRBD2. CDR1 is DFQATT, CDR2 SNEGSKA, per germline (reference sequence). V lost 6 bases and J lost 2; bases outside the gene matches: 9. This CDR3 has 14 amino acids. The CDR3 nucleotides are TGCAGTGCACGAACTAGCGGCACTACCTACGAGCAGTACTTC. Its translation: CSARTSGTTYEQYF.

Note on this clonotype: The CDR3 does not end in the conserved phenylalanine or tryptophan, so this is likely a read error. V and J are TRBV6-6 and TRBJ2-7; possibly TRBD1 or TRBD2 for D (6 bases each). Per germline, CDR1 MNHNY and CDR2 SVGAGI (reference sequence). CDR3 length equals 12 residues. The CDR3 loop reads CASTYGGHGQYL. The CDR3 DNA sequence: TGTGCCAGCACTTACGGGGGACACGGGCAGTACCTC.

Turning to this clonotype: A much more abundant neighbour one base away suggests this may be a read error. The gene calls are TRBV7-6 and TRBJ2-1; D remains unclear. The CDR3 loop spans 12 amino acids. Per germline, CDR1 SGHVS and CDR2 FNYEAQ. The CDR3 sequence is CASSPLNNAQFF. CDR3 nucleotide sequence: TGTGCCAGCAGCCCGCTTAACAATGCGCAGTTCTTC.

This chain joins TRBV3-1 and TRBJ1-2; 8 bases agree with TRBD1. CDR1 and CDR2 (germline): LGHDT, YNNKEL (reference sequence). V dropped 5 bases and J dropped 4; count of bases not matched to a gene: 0. The CDR3 sequence is 12 residues long. The CDR3 here is CASSDRGYGYTF. In DNA, the CDR3 is TGTGCCAGCAGCGACAGGGGCTATGGCTACACCTTC.

Only a few counts were recorded for this clonotype. The chain is built from TRBV4-1 and TRBJ2-3; D is unresolved. Deletions cut 3 bases from V and 1 base from J, with 11 bases between. Germline CDR1 and CDR2: MGHRA and YSYEKL. The CDR3 is 15 residues long. This CDR3 is CASSHRPSGTDTQYF. The CDR3 nucleotides read TGCGCCAGCAGCCATCGTCCCTCAGGCACAGATACGCAGTATTTT.